The sequence of this TCR beta chain was determined in a study of cytomegalovirus exposure and HLA in healthy donors (dated by TCRdb to 2016 to 2017). Broadly, across the study: According to an earlier analysis of 587 of the donors, some 170 million T cells yielded roughly 110 million unique TCR beta sequences and around 280 Gb of sequence data. To decide whether each TCR beta V gene segment behaved as functional or pseudogenic, an earlier analysis of approximately 600 of the donors relied on high-throughput TCR beta sequencing. The later analysis used no new phenotypic data to find candidate immune exposures, relying instead on TCR beta sequences and their occurrence across donors. Genome-wide SNP genotypes for about three fifths of the roughly 670 donors were used in a later genetic analysis, which treated that subset as a discovery cohort. About five DR-DQ haplotypes were handled as single units for association and clustering, since linkage in the cohort was strong. The study aimed to test whether signatures of past pathogen exposure could be identified by cataloging public T cell receptors. On average, about 240,000 unique TCR beta nucleotide sequences were sequenced per donor among about 400 genotyped donors of the cohort, with roughly 19% of those sequences being non-productive. Of the roughly 400 genotyped donors, around 81% fell in the genetic ancestry cluster associated with self-reported Caucasian donors. The number of typed donors differed by locus: about 620-640 for A, B, C, DRB1 and DQB1; some 500 for DQA1; 600 to 610 for DPA1; and some 430 for DPB1. To predict cytomegalovirus infection status, the study brought together high-throughput TCR immunosequencing, statistical association of individual TCRs with disease status, and machine learning. Along with the approximately 650-subject first cohort, a separate validation cohort of some 130 different subjects was used. In a later analysis, previously published TCR beta repertoires from roughly 710 donors were re-analyzed and high-resolution HLA genotyping was added so that TCR occurrence patterns could be studied. The study profiled the T cell repertoires of under 850 subjects by immunosequencing and related them to cytomegalovirus serostatus. Every repertoire in the discovery cohort had been generated on one and the same sequencing platform. Alongside the repertoire data, information on donor age, sex, ethnicity and CMV serostatus was compiled. Approximately 310 gigabases of sequencing data and approximately 85 million unique TCR sequences were included in an early release covering about 600 HLA-typed donors. HLA typing included class I and class II loci at four-digit resolution.

Summary of the overall study and its limitations: Some IMGT-functional V segments, including TRBV6-2 and TRBV6-3, could not be told apart with the 87-base-pair reads, so those segments were excluded. Sequencing depth was assumed to be roughly uniform across donors in the presence/absence analyses, though that assumption may not hold. In a later genetic analysis, a missense DCLRE1C variant was associated with V-gene and J-gene trimming of TCR beta chains, and the association was replicated in an independent cohort. Most CMV-associated TCR beta chains appeared to be HLA-restricted in a later analysis, and the HLA associations seemed to be driven largely by CMV exposure. Most TCR sequences were observed very rarely across donors, whereas some public TCRs were present in many individuals. The earlier analysis of a few hundred of the donors excluded around 17 rarely observed V segments, including chromosome 9 orphons, because counts were too low. Only TCR beta chains were sequenced in this cohort, and the absence of alpha or paired-chain data limited detectable features. A group of highly shared sequence variants was considered likely to be a technical artifact of the sequencing pipeline. In a later genetic analysis, fewer N-insertions in productive TCRs were reported among donors in an Asian-associated ancestry cluster than the approximately 670-donor mean. Correlated functional status among segregating V segments might reflect linkage disequilibrium, but an unknown experimental factor could not be ruled out. The authors suggested that the approach could potentially be generalized to other disease states and immunological phenotypes. Because some donors lacked HLA typing at each locus, the association tests relied only on the typed subset. An earlier analysis of approximately 600 of the donors showed that most TCR beta V segments appeared in productive rearrangements either about 90% or about 30% of the time, which broadly matched IMGT annotations. For the cohort, immune exposure information was limited to CMV serostatus. In a later analysis, about 17,000 TCR beta sequences were associated with specific HLA alleles at a false discovery rate of 0.05. In vitro tests confirmed that a few of the cytomegalovirus-associated TCR beta chains recognize cytomegalovirus antigens. The classifier was reported to diagnose cytomegalovirus status with high specificity and sensitivity in both the original and validation cohorts. A further reported finding was that TCR beta sequences accurately predicted the HLA-A and HLA-B alleles for most subjects in the first cohort. In a later analysis, several top co-occurrence clusters were reported to appear linked to parvovirus B19, influenza, CMV and Epstein-Barr virus. In a later analysis, TCR association rates were found to vary across HLA loci, with the most associated TCRs seen for DRB1 alleles and the fewest for HLA-C alleles. The study listed 150 to 200 TCR beta chains as associated with cytomegalovirus. When HLA alleles, especially DR and DQ, strongly co-occurred, attributing TCR associations to individual alleles was difficult. A later analysis found that HLA-associated TCR beta chains were more clonally expanded and had lower generation probabilities than equally common non-associated chains.

The cohort consisted of hundreds of healthy bone marrow donors. Cohort members were all nominally healthy when sampled, although unrecorded immune exposures were likely present. The donor was CMV seropositive and belonged to the group of 270 or so seropositive cohort members. Every donor gave a peripheral blood sample, and the peripheral blood mononuclear cells from that sample were used for TCR beta sequencing. Genomic DNA extraction from the blood cell samples was performed with the Qiagen DNeasy Blood Extraction Kit. Library preparation was by the immunoSEQ multiplex PCR assay. The multiplex PCR relied on a mix of 60 forward primers for TCR Vbeta segments and 13 reverse primers for TCR Jbeta segments. The CDR3 region of rearranged TCR beta genes was amplified from genomic DNA with a multiplex PCR assay. Amplified TCR beta libraries were sequenced as 87-base-pair reads on the Illumina HiSeq System. The paper's processing steps were these. A later analysis tallied tens of millions of unique TCR beta chains across the approximately 670 repertoires, and roughly 11 million of those chains were shared by two or more donors. To remove PCR and sequencing errors, raw reads were error-corrected and collapsed into unique sequences using a nearest-neighbor algorithm that merged closely related sequences. To assign V, D and J gene segments, CDR3 sequences were aligned to IMGT reference sequences. Each retained sequence needed at least a six-nucleotide match to both a V gene segment and a J gene segment. A rearrangement counted as productive if the CDR3 had no stop codons and remained in frame with V and J, and every other rearrangement counted as non-productive. CDR3 was defined by IMGT convention, running from the second conserved V-encoded cysteine to the conserved J-encoded phenylalanine. The earlier analysis of about 590 of the donors excluded sequences that lacked an unambiguous match to a single V gene segment. In an earlier analysis of 450 to 750 of the donors, a V segment was called functional when productive rearrangements were above 56.7%, and segregating when the standard deviation between donors exceeded 5%. A statistical classification framework was developed to diagnose cytomegalovirus status using the catalog of TCR beta chain sequences. In a later analysis, TCR nucleotide sequences were compared against IMGT/GENE-DB human TR gene sequences so that V and J genes could be assigned. Using the TCRdist pipeline, a later analysis assigned CDR3 sequences along with most-parsimonious VDJ recombination scenarios. In a later analysis, every TCR beta chain was defined by the combination of its CDR3 amino acid sequence and its V-gene family, and reads without a unique V-gene family were dropped. To address suspected cross-contamination and a sequencing artifact, a later analysis removed 592 highly shared, low-generation-probability nucleotide sequences. In a later analysis, a clonal expansion index for each public chain was calculated from normalized within-repertoire ranks of inferred template counts. In a later analysis, generation probabilities were computed with a VDJ recombination model fitted to out-of-frame rearrangements, and the resulting probabilities were checked against IGoR. A later analysis scored TCR-TCR, TCR-HLA and TCR-CMV co-occurrence with hypergeometric tests, applying a repertoire-size bias correction to TCR pairs. In a later analysis, false discovery rates were estimated by permuting HLA or CMV assignments 20 times. In a later analysis, co-occurring TCRs were grouped using DBSCAN, and TCRdist sequence similarity was added for clustering within HLA-allele-positive subsets. For co-occurrence clustering, repertoires with fewer than 30,000 or more than 120,000 public chains were excluded, along with roughly five repertoires with anomalous nucleotide sharing. What TCRdb holds here is the immuneACCESS table cut down to in-frame rearrangements. Part of the clones is not present; checked against another copy, under half of the missing clones reflect an unresolved V gene, and the others are unexplained. For V, J and clone size, that table is used; D and trimming come from the DNA. The sample contains approximately 50,000 clones, approximately 85% of them found a single time. The ten largest clonotypes hold 2% to 2.5% of the sample.

According to the germline V gene, CDR1 reads MGHRA and CDR2 reads YSYEKL. V loses 0 bases at its end and J loses 1 base; junction bases beyond the gene matches: 8. Including the terminal cysteine and phenylalanine, the CDR3 comprises 18 residues. The retained sequence is limited to the CDR3, 54 bases, with the frame set at the first base. This clone was found once. Its target antigen remains unknown. No clone much larger than this one lies a single base away; base qualities are absent. The source material was PBMCs. The chain is encoded by TRBV4-1 joined to TRBJ2-3; 9 junctional bases match TRBD2. The sequence derives from a boy younger than 18 in good health and CMV-seropositive. This receptor carries the CDR3 CASSQDYRVAGGTDTQYF. In nucleotides, the sequence is TGCGCCAGCAGCCAAGATTATCGAGTAGCGGGGGGCACAGATACGCAGTATTTT.